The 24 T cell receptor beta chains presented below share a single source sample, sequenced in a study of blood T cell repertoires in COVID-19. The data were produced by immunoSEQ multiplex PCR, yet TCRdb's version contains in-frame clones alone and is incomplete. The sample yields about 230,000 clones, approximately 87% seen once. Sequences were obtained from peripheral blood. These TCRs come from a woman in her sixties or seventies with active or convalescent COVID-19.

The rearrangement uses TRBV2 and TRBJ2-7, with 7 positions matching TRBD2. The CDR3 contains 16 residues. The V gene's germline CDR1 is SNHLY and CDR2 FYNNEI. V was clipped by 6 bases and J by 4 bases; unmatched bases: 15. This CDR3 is CASRELLAESGYEQYF. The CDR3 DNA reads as TGTGCCAGCAGGGAACTCCTAGCGGAGAGTGGGTACGAGCAGTACTTC.

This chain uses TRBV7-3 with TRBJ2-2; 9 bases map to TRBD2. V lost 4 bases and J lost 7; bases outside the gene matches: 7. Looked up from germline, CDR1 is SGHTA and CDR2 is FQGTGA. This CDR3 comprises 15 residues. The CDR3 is CASSSTAGGIGELFF. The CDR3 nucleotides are TGTGCCAGCAGCTCAACAGCGGGGGGAATCGGGGAGCTGTTTTTT.

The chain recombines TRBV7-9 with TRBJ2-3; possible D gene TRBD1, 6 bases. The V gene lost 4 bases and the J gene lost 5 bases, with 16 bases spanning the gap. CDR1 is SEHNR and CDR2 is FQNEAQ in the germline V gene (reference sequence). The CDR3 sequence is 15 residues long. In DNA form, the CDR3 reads TGTGCCAGCAGCTCACAGGGCATCTCTGGAGATACGCAGTATTTT. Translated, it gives CASSSQGISGDTQYF.

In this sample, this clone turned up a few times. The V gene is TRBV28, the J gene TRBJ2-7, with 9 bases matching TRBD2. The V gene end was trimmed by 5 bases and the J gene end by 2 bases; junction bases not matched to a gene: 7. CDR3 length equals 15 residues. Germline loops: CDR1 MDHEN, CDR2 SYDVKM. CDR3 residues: CASSDSGLAPYEQYF. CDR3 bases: TGTGCCAGCAGTGACTCGGGACTAGCCCCCTACGAGCAGTACTTC.

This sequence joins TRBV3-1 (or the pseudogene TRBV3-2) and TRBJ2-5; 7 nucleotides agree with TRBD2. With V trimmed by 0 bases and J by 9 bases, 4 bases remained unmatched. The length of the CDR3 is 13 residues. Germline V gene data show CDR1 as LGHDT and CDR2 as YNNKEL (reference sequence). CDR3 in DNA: TGTGCCAGCAGCCAAGATCCGGGGAGGGCCCAGTACTTC. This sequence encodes CASSQDPGRAQYF.

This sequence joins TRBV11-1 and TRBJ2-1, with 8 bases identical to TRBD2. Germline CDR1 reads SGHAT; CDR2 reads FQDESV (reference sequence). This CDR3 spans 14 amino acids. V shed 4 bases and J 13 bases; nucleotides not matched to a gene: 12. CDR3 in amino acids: CASSSRGLAGAQFF. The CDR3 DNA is TGTGCCAGCAGCTCCCGGGGGCTAGCGGGTGCCCAGTTCTTC.

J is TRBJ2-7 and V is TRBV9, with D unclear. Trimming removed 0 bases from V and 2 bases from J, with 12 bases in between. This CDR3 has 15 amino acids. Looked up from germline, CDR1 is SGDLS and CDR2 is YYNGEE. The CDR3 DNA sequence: TGTGCCAGCAGCGTAGGACACCTGGCACCCTACGAGCAGTACTTC. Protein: CASSVGHLAPYEQYF.

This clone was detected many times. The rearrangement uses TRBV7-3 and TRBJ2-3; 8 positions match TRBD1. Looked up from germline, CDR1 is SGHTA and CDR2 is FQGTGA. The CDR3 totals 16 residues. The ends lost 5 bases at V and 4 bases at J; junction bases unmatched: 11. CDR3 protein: CASSIRTGTGADTQYF. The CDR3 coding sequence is TGTGCCAGCAGCATAAGGACAGGGACGGGGGCAGATACGCAGTATTTT.

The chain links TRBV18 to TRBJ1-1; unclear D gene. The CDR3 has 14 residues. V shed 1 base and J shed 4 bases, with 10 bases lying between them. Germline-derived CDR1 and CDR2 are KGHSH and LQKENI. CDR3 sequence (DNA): TGTGCCAGCTCACCACGGAGGGAGGGCACTGAAGCTTTCTTT. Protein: CASSPRREGTEAFF.

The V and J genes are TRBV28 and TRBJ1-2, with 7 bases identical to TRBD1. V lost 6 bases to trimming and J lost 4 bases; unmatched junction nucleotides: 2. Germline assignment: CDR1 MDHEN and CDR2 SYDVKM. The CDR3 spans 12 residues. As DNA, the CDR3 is TGTGCCAGCAGCTCAGGGGGCTATGGCTACACCTTC. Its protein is CASSSGGYGYTF.

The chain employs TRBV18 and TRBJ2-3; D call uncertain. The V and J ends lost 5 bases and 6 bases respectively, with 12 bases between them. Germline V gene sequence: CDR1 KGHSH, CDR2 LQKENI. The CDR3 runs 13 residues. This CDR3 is CASSTRPLDTQYF. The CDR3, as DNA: TGTGCCAGCTCAACACGGCCCTTGGATACGCAGTATTTT.

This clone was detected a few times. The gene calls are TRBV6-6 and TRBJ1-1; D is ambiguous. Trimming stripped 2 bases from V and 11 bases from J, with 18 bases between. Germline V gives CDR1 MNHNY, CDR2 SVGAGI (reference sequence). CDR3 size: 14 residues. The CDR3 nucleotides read TGTGCCAGCAGTTACGGTTGGGGAGACTTGGGTGCTTTCTTT. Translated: CASSYGWGDLGAFF.

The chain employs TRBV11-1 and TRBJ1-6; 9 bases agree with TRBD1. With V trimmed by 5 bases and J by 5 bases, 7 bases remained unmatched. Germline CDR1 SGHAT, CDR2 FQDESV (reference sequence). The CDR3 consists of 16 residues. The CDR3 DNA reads TGTGCCAGCAGCCCCACAGGGGGCGACGATAATTCACCCCTCCACTTT. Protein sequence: CASSPTGGDDNSPLHF.

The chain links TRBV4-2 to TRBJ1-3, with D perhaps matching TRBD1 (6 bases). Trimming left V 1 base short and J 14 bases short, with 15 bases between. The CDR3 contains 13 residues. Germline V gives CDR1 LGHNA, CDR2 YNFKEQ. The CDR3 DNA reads TGTGCCAGCAGCCAAGGGGGATGGGGGCCGTTATATTTT. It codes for CASSQGGWGPLYF.

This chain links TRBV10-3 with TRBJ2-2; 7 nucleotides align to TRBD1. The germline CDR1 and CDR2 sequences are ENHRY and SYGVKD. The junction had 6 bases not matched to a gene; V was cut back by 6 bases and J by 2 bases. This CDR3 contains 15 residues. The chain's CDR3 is CAISYRGQNTGELFF. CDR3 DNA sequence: TGTGCCATCAGCTACAGGGGCCAAAACACCGGGGAGCTGTTTTTT.

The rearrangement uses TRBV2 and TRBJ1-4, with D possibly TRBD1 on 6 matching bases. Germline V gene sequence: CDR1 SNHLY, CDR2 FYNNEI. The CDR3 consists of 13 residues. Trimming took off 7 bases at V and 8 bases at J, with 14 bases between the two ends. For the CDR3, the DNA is TGTGCCAGCAATCAAGGGGGGGAAGAAAAACTGTTTTTT. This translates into CASNQGGEEKLFF. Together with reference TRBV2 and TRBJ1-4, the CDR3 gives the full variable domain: EPEVTQTPSHQVTQMGQEVILRCVPISNHLYFYWYRQILGQKVEFLVSFYNNEISEKSEIFDDQFSVERPDGSNFTLKIRSTKLEDSAMYFCASNQGGEEKLFFGSGTQLSVL.

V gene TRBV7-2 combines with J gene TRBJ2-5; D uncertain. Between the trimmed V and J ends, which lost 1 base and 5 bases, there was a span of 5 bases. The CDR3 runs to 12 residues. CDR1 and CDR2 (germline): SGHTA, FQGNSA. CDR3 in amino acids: CASSLVGETQYF. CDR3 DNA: TGTGCCAGCAGCTTAGTCGGGGAGACCCAGTACTTC. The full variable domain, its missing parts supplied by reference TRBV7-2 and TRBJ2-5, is GAGVSQSPSNKVTEKGKDVELRCDPISGHTALYWYRQSLGQGLEFLIYFQGNSAPDKSGLPSDRFSAERTGGSVSTLTIQRTQQEDSAVYLCASSLVGETQYFGPGTRLLVL.

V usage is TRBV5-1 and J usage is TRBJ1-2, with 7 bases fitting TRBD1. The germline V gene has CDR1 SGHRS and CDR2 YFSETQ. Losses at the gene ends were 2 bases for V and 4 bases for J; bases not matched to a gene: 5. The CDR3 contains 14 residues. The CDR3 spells CASSFEGQSYGYTF. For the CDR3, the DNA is TGCGCCAGCAGCTTCGAGGGACAGTCCTATGGCTACACCTTC.

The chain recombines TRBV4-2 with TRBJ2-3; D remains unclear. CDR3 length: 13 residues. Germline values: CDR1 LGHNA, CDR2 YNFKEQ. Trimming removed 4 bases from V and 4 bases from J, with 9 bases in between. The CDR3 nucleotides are TGTGCCAGCAGCCGCGGAGAGGCAGATACGCAGTATTTT. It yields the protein CASSRGEADTQYF.

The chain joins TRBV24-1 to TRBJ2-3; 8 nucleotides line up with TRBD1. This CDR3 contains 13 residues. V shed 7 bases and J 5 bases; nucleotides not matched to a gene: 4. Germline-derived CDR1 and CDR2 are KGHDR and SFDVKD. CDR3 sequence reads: CATRGQEIDTQYF. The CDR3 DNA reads TGTGCCACCAGGGGACAGGAAATAGATACGCAGTATTTT.

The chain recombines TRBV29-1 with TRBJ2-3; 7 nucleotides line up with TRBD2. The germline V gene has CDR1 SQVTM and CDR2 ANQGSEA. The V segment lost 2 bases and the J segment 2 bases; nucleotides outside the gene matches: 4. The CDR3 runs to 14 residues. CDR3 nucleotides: TGCAGCGTTGAAATTAGCGGGCCCACAGATACGCAGTATTTT. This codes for CSVEISGPTDTQYF.

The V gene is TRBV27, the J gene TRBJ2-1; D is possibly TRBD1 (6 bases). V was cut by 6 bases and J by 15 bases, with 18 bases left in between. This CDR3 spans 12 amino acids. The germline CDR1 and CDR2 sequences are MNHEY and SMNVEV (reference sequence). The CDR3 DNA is TGTGCCAGCAGCCATGAGAACAGGGAACCGTTCTTC. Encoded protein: CASSHENREPFF.

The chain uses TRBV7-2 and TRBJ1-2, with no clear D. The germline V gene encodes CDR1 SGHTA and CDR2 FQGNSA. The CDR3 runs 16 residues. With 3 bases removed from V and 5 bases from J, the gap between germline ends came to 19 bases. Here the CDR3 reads CASSFSTGSRPYGYTF. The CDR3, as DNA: TGTGCCAGCAGCTTTTCTACGGGGAGCAGGCCGTATGGCTACACCTTC.

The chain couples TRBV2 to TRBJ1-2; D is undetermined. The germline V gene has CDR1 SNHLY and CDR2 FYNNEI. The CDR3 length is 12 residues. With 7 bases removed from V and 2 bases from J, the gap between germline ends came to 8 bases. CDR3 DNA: TGTGCCAGCATGCCGGGAAACTATGGCTACACCTTC. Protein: CASMPGNYGYTF. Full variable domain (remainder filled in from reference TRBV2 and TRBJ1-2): EPEVTQTPSHQVTQMGQEVILRCVPISNHLYFYWYRQILGQKVEFLVSFYNNEISEKSEIFDDQFSVERPDGSNFTLKIRSTKLEDSAMYFCASMPGNYGYTFGSGTRLTVV.